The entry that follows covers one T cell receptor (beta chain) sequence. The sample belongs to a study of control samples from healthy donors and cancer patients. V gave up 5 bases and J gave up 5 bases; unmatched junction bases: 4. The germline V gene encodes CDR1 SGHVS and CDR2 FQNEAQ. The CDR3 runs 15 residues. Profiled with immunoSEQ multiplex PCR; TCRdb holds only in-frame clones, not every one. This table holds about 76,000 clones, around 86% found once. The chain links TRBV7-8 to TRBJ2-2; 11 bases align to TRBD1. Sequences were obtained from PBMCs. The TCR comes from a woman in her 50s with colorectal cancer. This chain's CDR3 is CASSQGQGATGELFF. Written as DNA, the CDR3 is TGTGCCAGCAGCCAAGGACAGGGGGCGACCGGGGAGCTGTTTTTT.